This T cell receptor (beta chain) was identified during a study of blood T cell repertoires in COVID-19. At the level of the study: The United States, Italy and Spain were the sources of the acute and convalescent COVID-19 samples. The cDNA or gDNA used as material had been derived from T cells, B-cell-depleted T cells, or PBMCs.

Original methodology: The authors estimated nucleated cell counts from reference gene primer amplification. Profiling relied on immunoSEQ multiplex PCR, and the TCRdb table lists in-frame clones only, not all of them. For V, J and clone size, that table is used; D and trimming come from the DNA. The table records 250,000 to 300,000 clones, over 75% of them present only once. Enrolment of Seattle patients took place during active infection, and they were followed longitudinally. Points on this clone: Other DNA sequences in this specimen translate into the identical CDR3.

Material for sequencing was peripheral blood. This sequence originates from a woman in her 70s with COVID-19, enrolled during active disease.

This CDR3 reads CAWTVNTEAFF. The CDR3 region has the DNA TGTGCCTGGACGGTGAACACTGAAGCTTTCTTT. This chain joins TRBV30 and TRBJ1-1; no reliable D call. The V end was cut by 4 bases, the J end by 0 bases, with 3 bases between. The CDR3 covers 11 residues. CDR1 is GTSNPN, CDR2 SVGIG, per germline (reference sequence). Full variable domain (outside the CDR3, taken from reference TRBV30 and TRBJ1-1): SQTIHQWPATLVQPVGSPLSLECTVEGTSNPNLYWYRQAAGRGLQLLFYSVGIGQISSEVPQNLSASRPQDRQFILSSKKLLLSDSGFYLCAWTVNTEAFFGQGTRLTVV.